The entry below gives a single TCR beta chain sequence along with its context. Which antigen it targets is not known. No base-level quality is on record; no much larger clone is a single base apart. The germline V gene sets CDR1 to SQVTM and CDR2 to ANQGSEA. The CDR3 runs 14 amino acids, cysteine and phenylalanine included. The retained sequence is limited to the CDR3, 42 bases, with the frame set at the first base. Trimming takes 7 bases from V and 5 bases from J, and the germline ends sit 20 bases apart. The data were obtained in a study of blood T cell repertoires in COVID-19 (TCRdb year 2020). With respect to the entire study: Collaborator samples came from the United States, Italy and Spain and covered acute and convalescent phases of COVID-19. The repertoires were made available in a free public database intended to serve as a resource for research on the immune response to SARS-CoV-2. Where available, HLA class I and class II types were obtained from metadata supplied by the sample provider rather than from assay-based typing. Sample metadata almost always included a de-identified subject ID, COVID-19 status, age in years and sex. The samples were drawn from the first 160 participants of the ongoing ImmuneRACE study and from roughly 1,300 subjects provided by 6 global collaborators. The material from the prospective study consisted of cDNA or gDNA derived from T cells, B-cell-depleted T cells, or PBMCs. Subjects who had been exposed to COVID-19, were actively infected with it, or had recovered from it provided the deeply sampled blood TCRbeta repertoires that made up the dataset. The investigation overall reported the following: The amount of clinical and demographic metadata varied by source and participant and was provided uncurated.

TCRbeta CDR3 regions were amplified from genomic DNA by means of the immunoSEQ Assay, a bias-controlled multiplex PCR. On the study's bioinformatics: Nucleated cell counts per sample were estimated from amplification of reference gene primers within the assay. To quantify the absolute abundance of each unique TCRbeta CDR3 rearrangement, sequence reads were collapsed and filtered. Productive Simpson clonality was computed per sample as the square root of Simpson's diversity index over productive rearrangements. TCRdb obtained this table from immuneACCESS and retained in-frame rearrangements with V and J assigned. These tables miss some clones; where compared with another copy, unresolved V genes account for less than half of the shortfall, and the remainder is unexplained. V and J calls and clone size are copied from that table; D and trimming were computed from the DNA. The sample profile shows some 40,000 clones; around 90% of them were found once. The ten biggest clones cover 20% to 25% of the sample.

The collaborating institutions used their own protocols to collect whole blood in K2EDTA tubes. For TCRbeta analysis, collaborators shipped samples in one of three forms: frozen whole blood, isolated PBMCs, or DNA extracted from either of those sample types. This sequence was found in a man in his sixties with acute or convalescent COVID-19. The sequenced sample consisted of peripheral blood. This chain is built from TRBV29-1 and TRBJ2-5; tentative D gene TRBD2, with 6 bases matching. For the CDR3, the sequence is CSARSGPEGETQYF. The nucleotide sequence reads TGCAGCGCCCGTAGCGGACCAGAGGGGGAGACCCAGTACTTC.